The 13 T cell receptor beta chains below all came from one sample that was sequenced in a study of blood T cell repertoires in COVID-19. Method: immunoSEQ multiplex PCR; TCRdb's copy keeps in-frame clones and lacks some. The table has under 150,000 clones, roughly 79% seen once. The sequencing input was peripheral blood. These receptors all stem from a human donor in a cohort sampled during active COVID-19.

The chain uses TRBV2 and TRBJ1-5; weak D call: TRBD1 (6 bases). Germline V gene data show CDR1 as SNHLY and CDR2 as FYNNEI. This CDR3 contains 16 residues. The V and J ends lost 6 bases and 4 bases respectively, with 19 bases between them. The CDR3 loop is CASSYWGQRSNQPQHF. In DNA, the CDR3 is TGTGCCAGCAGCTACTGGGGACAACGGTCGAATCAGCCCCAGCATTTT.

V gene TRBV30 combines with J gene TRBJ2-7; 9 nucleotides agree with TRBD1. With 5 bases clipped from V and 5 bases from J, the junction kept 10 bases outside the gene matches. Per germline, CDR1 GTSNPN and CDR2 SVGIG (reference sequence). This CDR3 is built from 14 residues. The CDR3 nucleotides read TGTGCCTGGCTCTCTACAGGGGGCGGGCACGAGCAGTACTTC. As protein: CAWLSTGGGHEQYF.

The CDR3 DNA is TGTGCCAGCAGCCTTGGGACTAGCGGGGGGCCTTTAATTAATGAGCAGTTCTTC. It is translated as CASSLGTSGGPLINEQFF. The V gene is TRBV3-1 (or the pseudogene TRBV3-2), the J gene TRBJ2-1; 15 bases agree with TRBD2. The CDR3 covers 18 residues. V was clipped by 4 bases and J by 7 bases; unmatched bases: 11. Germline V CDR1 and CDR2: LGHDT, YNNKEL (reference sequence).

This clone has a single count. V gene TRBV15 combines with J gene TRBJ2-7, with TRBD2 as a possible D gene (5 bases). V lost 1 base to trimming and J lost 7 bases, with 17 bases between them. Germline values: CDR1 LNHNV, CDR2 YYDKDF (reference sequence). The CDR3 consists of 15 residues. The DNA of the CDR3 is TGTGCCACCAGCAGAGTCAGGACTGATTCGAGTGAGCAGTACTTC. Translation gives CATSRVRTDSSEQYF.

The chain is built from TRBV5-6 and TRBJ2-7, with no clear D. Trimming shortened V by 4 bases and J by 1 base, and 9 bases separated the two germline ends. CDR3 size: 13 residues. Germline V gives CDR1 SGHDT, CDR2 YYEEEE. The CDR3 nucleotides read TGTGCCAGCAGCCTTCCAGTTTCCTACGAGCAGTACTTC. Protein: CASSLPVSYEQYF.

The chain combines TRBV7-8 with TRBJ2-3; 11 nucleotides match TRBD2. Germline trimming cut 5 bases from V and 1 base from J; bases unmatched to any gene: 5. Germline V gene sequence: CDR1 SGHVS, CDR2 FQNEAQ. The length of the CDR3 is 16 residues. CDR3 residues: CASSHSGRAGTDTQYF. The CDR3 DNA is TGTGCCAGCAGCCATAGCGGGAGGGCGGGCACAGATACGCAGTATTTT.

This chain joins TRBV19 and TRBJ1-4; TRBD1 is a possible D gene (6 bases). V lost 3 bases, J lost 0 bases, and 8 bases lay in between. The CDR3 has 15 amino acids. Per the germline V gene, CDR1 is LNHDA and CDR2 is SQIVND (reference sequence). CDR3 coding DNA: TGTGCCAGTAGTATGGACAGCGCAACTAATGAAAAACTGTTTTTT. Amino acid sequence: CASSMDSATNEKLFF.

The chain couples TRBV4-2 to TRBJ2-5; possibly TRBD2 for D (6 bases). Germline V gene lookup returns CDR1 LGHNA and CDR2 YNFKEQ. The CDR3 extends over 17 amino acids. V lost 0 bases and J lost 1, with 15 bases in between. CDR3 region: CASSQDGLGGAQETQYF. The DNA of the CDR3 is TGTGCCAGCAGCCAAGATGGGCTGGGGGGTGCCCAAGAGACCCAGTACTTC.

The chain links TRBV2 to TRBJ1-5, with D maybe TRBD1 (5 bases). The CDR3 runs 13 residues. CDR1 is SNHLY, CDR2 FYNNEI, per germline. V was pared by 8 bases and J by 9 bases, with 17 bases between. The CDR3 here is CASAEPGLGPQHF. Written as DNA, the CDR3 is TGTGCCAGCGCTGAGCCAGGGTTGGGGCCCCAGCATTTT.

The rearrangement links TRBV20-1 to TRBJ2-5; 7 bases align to TRBD2. Germline CDR1 is DFQATT and CDR2 is SNEGSKA (reference sequence). The junction had 13 bases not matched to a gene; V was cut back by 3 bases and J by 6 bases. The CDR3 length is 15 residues. CDR3 sequence (DNA): TGCAGTGCTAGTGACCCGCGGGGGTACGACCAGACCCAGTACTTC. It is translated as CSASDPRGYDQTQYF.

The chain employs TRBV5-1 and TRBJ2-1; D is perhaps TRBD2 (5 bases). Germline loops: CDR1 SGHRS, CDR2 YFSETQ. V dropped 3 bases and J dropped 8 bases, with 15 bases sitting between them. The CDR3 totals 14 residues. This CDR3 reads CASSWWPGGDEQFF. The CDR3 region has the DNA TGCGCCAGCAGCTGGTGGCCCGGAGGCGATGAGCAGTTCTTC.

V usage is TRBV27 and J usage is TRBJ1-1; 8 bases line up with TRBD1. With 5 bases clipped from V and 0 bases from J, the junction kept 5 bases outside the gene matches. CDR3 length equals 15 residues. Germline assignment: CDR1 MNHEY and CDR2 SMNVEV (reference sequence). CDR3 coding DNA: TGTGCCAGCAGTCTCGCAGGGGGCCTGAACACTGAAGCTTTCTTT. Its protein product is CASSLAGGLNTEAFF.

CDR3 DNA sequence: TGTGCCAGCAGCCGCCGGGGTATCAATGAGCAGTTCTTC. Its translation is CASSRRGINEQFF. This sequence joins TRBV7-9 and TRBJ2-1; D is perhaps TRBD2 (5 bases). There are 13 residues in the CDR3. The germline V gene encodes CDR1 SEHNR and CDR2 FQNEAQ (reference sequence). Trimming took off 5 bases at V and 6 bases at J, with 11 bases between the two ends.